What follows describes a single T cell receptor beta chain. Its antigen is undetermined. PCR amplification relied on 60 Vbeta primers (plus 13 Jbeta primers). The assay was immunoSEQ multiplex PCR, and TCRdb's table has in-frame clones only and misses some. The sample comprises around 200,000 clones, around 79% of which are singletons, and around 4.3% rests with the top ten. The data were taken from a study of cytomegalovirus exposure and HLA in healthy donors. For the study at large: Around 78 million unique TCR sequences came from HLA-typed donors in an early release.

The trim removed 4 bases at V and 7 bases at J, leaving 8 bases unmatched. CDR3 length: 16 residues. Germline V gene sequence: CDR1 KGHSH, CDR2 LQKENI. General study points: Later on, analysis showed that most CMV-associated TCR beta chains appeared to be HLA-restricted. The investigators catalogued 150 to 200 TCR beta chains as cytomegalovirus-associated. Follow-up analysis found HLA locus-dependent TCR association rates, highest for DRB1 and lowest for HLA-C.

The V call is TRBV18, the J call TRBJ2-2, with TRBD1 matching 11 bases. The sample consisted of PBMCs. The TCR comes from a woman aged 25 to 39 in good health and CMV-seropositive. CDR3 region: CASSRTGQGAIGELFF. The CDR3 DNA follows: TGTGCCAGCTCACGGACCGGACAGGGGGCGATCGGGGAGCTGTTTTTT.